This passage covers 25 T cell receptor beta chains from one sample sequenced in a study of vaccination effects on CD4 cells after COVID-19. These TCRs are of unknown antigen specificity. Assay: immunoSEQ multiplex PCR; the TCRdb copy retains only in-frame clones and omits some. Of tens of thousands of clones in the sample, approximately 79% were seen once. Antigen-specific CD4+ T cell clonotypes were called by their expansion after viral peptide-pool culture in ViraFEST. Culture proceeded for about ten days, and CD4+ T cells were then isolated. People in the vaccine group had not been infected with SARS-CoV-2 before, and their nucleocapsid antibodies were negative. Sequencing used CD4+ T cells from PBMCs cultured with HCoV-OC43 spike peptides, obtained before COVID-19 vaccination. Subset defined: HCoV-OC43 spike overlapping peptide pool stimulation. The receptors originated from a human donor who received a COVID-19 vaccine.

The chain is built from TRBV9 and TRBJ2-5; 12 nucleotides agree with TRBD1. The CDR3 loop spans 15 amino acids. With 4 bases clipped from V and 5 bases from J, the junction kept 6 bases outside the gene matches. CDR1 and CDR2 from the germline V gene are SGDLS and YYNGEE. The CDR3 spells CASSQRGQGAETQYF. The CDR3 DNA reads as TGTGCCAGCAGCCAAAGGGGACAGGGGGCGGAGACCCAGTACTTC.

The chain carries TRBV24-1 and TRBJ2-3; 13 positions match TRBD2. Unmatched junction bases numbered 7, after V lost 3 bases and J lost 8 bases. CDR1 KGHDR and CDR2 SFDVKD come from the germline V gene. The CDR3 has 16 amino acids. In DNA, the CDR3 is TGTGCCACCAGTGATCCGGGACTAGCGGGGTCGGGTACGCAGTATTTT. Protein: CATSDPGLAGSGTQYF.

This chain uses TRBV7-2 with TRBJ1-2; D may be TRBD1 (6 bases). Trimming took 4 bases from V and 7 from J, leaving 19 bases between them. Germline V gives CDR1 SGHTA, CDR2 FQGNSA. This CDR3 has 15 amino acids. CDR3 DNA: TGTGCCAGCAGCTCCCGCGGTTGGGGGGGCGGTGGCTACACCTTC. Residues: CASSSRGWGGGGYTF.

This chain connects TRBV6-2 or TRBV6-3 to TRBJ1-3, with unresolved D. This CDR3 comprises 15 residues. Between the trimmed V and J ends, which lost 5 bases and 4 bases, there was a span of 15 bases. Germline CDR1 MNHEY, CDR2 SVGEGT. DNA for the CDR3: TGTGCCAGCAGTGGGCCGGCCGCACGAGGAAACACCATATATTTT. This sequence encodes CASSGPAARGNTIYF.

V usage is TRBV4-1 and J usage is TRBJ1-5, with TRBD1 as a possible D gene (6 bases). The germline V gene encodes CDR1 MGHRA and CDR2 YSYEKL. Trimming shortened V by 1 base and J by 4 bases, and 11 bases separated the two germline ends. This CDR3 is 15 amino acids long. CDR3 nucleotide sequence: TGCGCCAGCAGCCAAGGAGGACAGCTGAATCAGCCCCAGCATTTT. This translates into CASSQGGQLNQPQHF.

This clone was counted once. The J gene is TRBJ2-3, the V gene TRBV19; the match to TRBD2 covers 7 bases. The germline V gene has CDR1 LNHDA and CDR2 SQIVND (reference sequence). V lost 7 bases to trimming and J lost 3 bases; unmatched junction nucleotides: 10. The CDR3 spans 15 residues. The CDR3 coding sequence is TGTGCCAGTAAAGACTGGGGGGGGGTTACAGATACGCAGTATTTT. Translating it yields CASKDWGGVTDTQYF.

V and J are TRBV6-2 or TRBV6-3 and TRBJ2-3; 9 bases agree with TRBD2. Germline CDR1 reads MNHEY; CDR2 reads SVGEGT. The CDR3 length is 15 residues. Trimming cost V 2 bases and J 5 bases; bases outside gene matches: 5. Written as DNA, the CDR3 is TGTGCCAGCAGTTACGCGGGGGGGCCTTTAGATACGCAGTATTTT. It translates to CASSYAGGPLDTQYF.

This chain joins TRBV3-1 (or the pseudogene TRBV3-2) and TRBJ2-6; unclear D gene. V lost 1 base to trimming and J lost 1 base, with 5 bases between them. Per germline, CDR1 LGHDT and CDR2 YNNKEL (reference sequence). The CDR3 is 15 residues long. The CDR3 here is CASSQGESGANVLTF. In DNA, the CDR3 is TGTGCCAGCAGCCAAGGAGAATCTGGGGCCAACGTCCTGACTTTC.

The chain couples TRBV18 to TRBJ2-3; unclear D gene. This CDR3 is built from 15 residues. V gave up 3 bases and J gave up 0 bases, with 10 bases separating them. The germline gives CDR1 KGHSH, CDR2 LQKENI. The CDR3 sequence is CASSPSLTSTDTQYF. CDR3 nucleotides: TGTGCCAGCTCACCCAGCCTAACTAGCACAGATACGCAGTATTTT. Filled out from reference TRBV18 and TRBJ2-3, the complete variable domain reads NAGVMQNPRHLVRRRGQEARLRCSPMKGHSHVYWYRQLPEEGLKFMVYLQKENIIDESGMPKERFSAEFPKEGPSILRIQQVVRGDSAAYFCASSPSLTSTDTQYFGPGTRLTVL.

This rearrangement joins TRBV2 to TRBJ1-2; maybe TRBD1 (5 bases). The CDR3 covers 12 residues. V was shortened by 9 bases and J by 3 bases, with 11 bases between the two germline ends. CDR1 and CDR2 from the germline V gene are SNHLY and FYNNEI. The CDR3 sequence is CASIQGYYGYTF. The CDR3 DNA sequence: TGTGCCAGTATCCAGGGTTACTATGGCTACACCTTC.

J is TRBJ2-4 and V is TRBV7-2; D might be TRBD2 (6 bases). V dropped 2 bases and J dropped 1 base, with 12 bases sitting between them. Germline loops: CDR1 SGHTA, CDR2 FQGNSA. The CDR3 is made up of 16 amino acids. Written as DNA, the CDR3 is TGTGCCAGCAGCTTATGGTTTCGGGGGGCCAAAAACATTCAGTACTTC. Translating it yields CASSLWFRGAKNIQYF.

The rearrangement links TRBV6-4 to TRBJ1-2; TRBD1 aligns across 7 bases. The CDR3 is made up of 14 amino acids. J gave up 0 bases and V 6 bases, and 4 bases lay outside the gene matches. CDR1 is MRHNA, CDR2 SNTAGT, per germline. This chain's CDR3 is CASRGTDPNYGYTF. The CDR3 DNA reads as TGTGCCAGCAGGGGGACAGACCCTAACTATGGCTACACCTTC.

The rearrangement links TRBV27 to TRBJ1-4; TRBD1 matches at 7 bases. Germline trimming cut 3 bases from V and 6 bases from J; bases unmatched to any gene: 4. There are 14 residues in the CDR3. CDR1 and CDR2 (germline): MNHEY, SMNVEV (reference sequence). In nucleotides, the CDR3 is TGTGCCAGCAGTTTGGGAGGGACAGATGAAAAACTGTTTTTT. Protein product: CASSLGGTDEKLFF.

The CDR3, as DNA: TGTGCCACCAGCATCATGGGGACAGGAGTCGAGCAGTTCTTC. Translated: CATSIMGTGVEQFF. J is TRBJ2-1 and V is TRBV15; 8 positions match TRBD1. V shed 4 bases, J shed 10 bases, and the junction held 9 bases outside the gene matches. CDR3 length: 14 amino acids. CDR1 and CDR2 from the germline V gene are LNHNV and YYDKDF (reference sequence).

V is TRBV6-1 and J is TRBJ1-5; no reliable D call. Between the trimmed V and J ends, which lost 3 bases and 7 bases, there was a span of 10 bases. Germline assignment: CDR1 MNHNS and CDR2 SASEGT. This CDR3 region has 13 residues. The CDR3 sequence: CASSDVRAQPQHF. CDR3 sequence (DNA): TGTGCCAGCAGTGATGTGCGAGCCCAGCCCCAGCATTTT.

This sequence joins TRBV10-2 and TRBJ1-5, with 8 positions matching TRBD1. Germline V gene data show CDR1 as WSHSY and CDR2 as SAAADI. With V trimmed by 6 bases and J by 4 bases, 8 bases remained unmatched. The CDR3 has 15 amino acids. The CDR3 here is CASSSGQGRNQPQHF. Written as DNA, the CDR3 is TGCGCCAGCAGCTCAGGACAGGGCCGAAATCAGCCCCAGCATTTT.

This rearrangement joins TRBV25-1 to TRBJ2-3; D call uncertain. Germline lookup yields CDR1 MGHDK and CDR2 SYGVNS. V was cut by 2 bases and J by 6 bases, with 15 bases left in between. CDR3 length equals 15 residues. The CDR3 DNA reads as TGTGCCAGCAGTGAAGTAGGTTCCCTGGGGGATACGCAGTATTTT. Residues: CASSEVGSLGDTQYF.

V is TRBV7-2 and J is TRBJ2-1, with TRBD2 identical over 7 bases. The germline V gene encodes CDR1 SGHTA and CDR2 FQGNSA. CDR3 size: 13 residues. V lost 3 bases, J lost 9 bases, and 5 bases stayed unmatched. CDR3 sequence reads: CASSFKRGGEQFF. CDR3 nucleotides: TGTGCCAGCAGCTTTAAGCGGGGTGGTGAGCAGTTCTTC.

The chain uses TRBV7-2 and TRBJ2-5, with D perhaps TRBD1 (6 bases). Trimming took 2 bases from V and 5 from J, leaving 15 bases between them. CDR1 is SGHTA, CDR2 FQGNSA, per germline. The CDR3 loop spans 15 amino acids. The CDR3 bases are TGTGCCAGCAGCTTATCTATCCAGGGGTGGGAGACCCAGTACTTC. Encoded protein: CASSLSIQGWETQYF. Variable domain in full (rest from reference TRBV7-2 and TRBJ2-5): GAGVSQSPSNKVTEKGKDVELRCDPISGHTALYWYRQSLGQGLEFLIYFQGNSAPDKSGLPSDRFSAERTGGSVSTLTIQRTQQEDSAVYLCASSLSIQGWETQYFGPGTRLLVL.

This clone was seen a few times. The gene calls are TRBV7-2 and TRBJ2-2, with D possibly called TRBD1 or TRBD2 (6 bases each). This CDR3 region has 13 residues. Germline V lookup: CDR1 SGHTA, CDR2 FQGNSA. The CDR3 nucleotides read TGTGCATTTCGGGGGCCTTACACCGGGGAGCTGTTTTTT. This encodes CAFRGPYTGELFF.

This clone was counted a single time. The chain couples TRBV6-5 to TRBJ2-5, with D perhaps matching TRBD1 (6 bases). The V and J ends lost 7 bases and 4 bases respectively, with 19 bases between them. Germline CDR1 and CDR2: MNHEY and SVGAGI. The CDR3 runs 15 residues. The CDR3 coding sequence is TGTGCCAGCATGTTCGGGACACAAGTCGGAGAGACCCAGTACTTC. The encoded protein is CASMFGTQVGETQYF.

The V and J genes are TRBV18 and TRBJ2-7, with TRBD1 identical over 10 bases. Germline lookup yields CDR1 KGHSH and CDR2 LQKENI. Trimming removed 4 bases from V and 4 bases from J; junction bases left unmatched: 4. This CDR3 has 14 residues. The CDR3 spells CASSLSDRGYEQYV. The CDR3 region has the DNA TGTGCCAGCTCACTGTCGGACAGGGGGTACGAGCAGTACGTC.

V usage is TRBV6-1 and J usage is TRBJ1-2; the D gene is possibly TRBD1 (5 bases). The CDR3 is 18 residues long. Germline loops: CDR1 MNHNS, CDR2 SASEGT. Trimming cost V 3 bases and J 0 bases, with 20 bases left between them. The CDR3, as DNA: TGTGCCAGCAGTGATACGGGGGGACCGGGGTACTCTAACTATGGCTACACCTTC. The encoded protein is CASSDTGGPGYSNYGYTF.

CDR3 nucleotide sequence: TGTGCCAGCAGCTCCCAGGGGGTTAACACTGAAGCTTTCTTT. Its translation: CASSSQGVNTEAFF. The chain joins TRBV7-2 to TRBJ1-1, with 7 bases matching TRBD1. The trim removed 4 bases at V and 2 bases at J, leaving 4 bases unmatched. Germline values: CDR1 SGHTA, CDR2 FQGNSA. The CDR3 runs to 14 residues.

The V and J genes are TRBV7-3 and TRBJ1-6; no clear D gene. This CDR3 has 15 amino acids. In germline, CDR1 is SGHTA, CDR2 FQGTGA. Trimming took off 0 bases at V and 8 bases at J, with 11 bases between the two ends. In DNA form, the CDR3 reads TGTGCCAGCAGCTTAACACCCAACAAGGATTCACCCCTCCACTTT. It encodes CASSLTPNKDSPLHF. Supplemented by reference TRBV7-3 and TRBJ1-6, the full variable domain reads GAGVSQTPSNKVTEKGKYVELRCDPISGHTALYWYRQSLGQGPEFLIYFQGTGAADDSGLPNDRFFAVRPEGSVSTLKIQRTERGDSAVYLCASSLTPNKDSPLHFGNGTRLTVT.